The 29 T cell receptor beta chains listed next were all sequenced from one sample in a study of cytomegalovirus exposure and HLA in healthy donors. The PCR ran on 60 Vbeta and 13 Jbeta primers. Sequenced by immunoSEQ multiplex PCR; TCRdb stores in-frame clones only, minus some. The repertoire holds roughly 110,000 clones, with about two thirds as singletons. Sequenced sample: PBMCs. All receptors come from a boy between 5 and 17 years old in good health and CMV-seronegative.

V gene TRBV9 combines with J gene TRBJ1-1, with unresolved D. The CDR3 is 13 residues long. V was clipped by 0 bases and J by 6 bases, with 9 bases between them. Per the germline V gene, CDR1 is SGDLS and CDR2 is YYNGEE. The CDR3 nucleotides are TGTGCCAGCAGCGTAGAGCTGGGCGCTGAAGCTTTCTTT. Translated, it gives CASSVELGAEAFF.

This chain links TRBV19 with TRBJ1-2, with D hard to call. Trimming pared 3 bases from V and 7 bases from J, leaving 12 bases between. Germline CDR1 is LNHDA and CDR2 is SQIVND (reference sequence). The length of the CDR3 is 13 residues. The CDR3 DNA follows: TGTGCCAGTAGTATCTATCGTAGCCCTGGCTACACCTTC. It is translated as CASSIYRSPGYTF.

The chain recombines TRBV11-3 with TRBJ1-1; D call uncertain. From germline, CDR1 is SGHNT and CDR2 YENEEA. This CDR3 spans 13 amino acids. The V gene lost 5 bases and the J gene lost 7 bases, with 14 bases spanning the gap. CDR3 protein: CASSPDTWLEAFF. The CDR3 DNA follows: TGTGCCAGCAGCCCAGACACTTGGCTTGAAGCTTTCTTT.

The chain uses TRBV5-1 and TRBJ2-3; 13 bases fit TRBD2. The CDR3 consists of 14 residues. The J segment lost 6 bases and the V segment lost 4 bases, leaving 2 bases of the junction unmatched. Germline values: CDR1 SGHRS, CDR2 YFSETQ. The CDR3: CASSRTSGSDTQYF. The DNA of the CDR3 is TGCGCCAGCAGCCGGACTAGCGGGAGTGATACGCAGTATTTT.

The V gene is TRBV10-3, the J gene TRBJ2-4; 7 bases map to TRBD1. The junction had 7 bases not matched to a gene; V was cut back by 10 bases and J by 7 bases. This CDR3 region has 12 residues. Germline CDR1 ENHRY, CDR2 SYGVKD. Here the CDR3 reads CATGDRVNIQYF. CDR3 coding DNA: TGTGCCACCGGAGACAGGGTCAACATTCAGTACTTC.

The J gene is TRBJ1-3, the V gene TRBV2; possibly TRBD1 for D (5 bases). The CDR3 totals 13 residues. Looked up from germline, CDR1 is SNHLY and CDR2 is FYNNEI. Trimming left V 7 bases short and J 3 bases short, with 10 bases between. CDR3: CASKGALGNTIYF. DNA of the CDR3: TGTGCCAGCAAAGGGGCGCTTGGAAACACCATATATTTT.

In this sample, this clone turned up a few times. This chain connects TRBV19 to TRBJ1-1; weak D call: TRBD1 (6 bases). Trimming removed 0 bases from V and 5 bases from J, with 13 bases in between. The CDR3 covers 15 residues. CDR1 is LNHDA, CDR2 SQIVND, per germline (reference sequence). The CDR3 sequence: CASSIEGAVGTEAFF. DNA of the CDR3: TGTGCCAGTAGTATAGAGGGGGCAGTTGGGACTGAAGCTTTCTTT.

V gene TRBV5-1 combines with J gene TRBJ2-1, with a possible D match to TRBD2 (6 bases). The CDR3 has 16 residues. The germline V and J ends were trimmed by 1 base and 8 bases, with 19 bases remaining between them. Germline assignment: CDR1 SGHRS and CDR2 YFSETQ. DNA for the CDR3: TGCGCCAGCAGCTTGTTCGGGGCGGGAATGACAGATGAGCAGTTCTTC. Translating it yields CASSLFGAGMTDEQFF.

The chain carries TRBV28 and TRBJ2-2; perhaps TRBD2 as D (5 bases). The CDR3 runs to 13 residues. Trimming stripped 11 bases from V and 1 base from J, with 11 bases between. CDR1 MDHEN and CDR2 SYDVKM come from the germline V gene. CDR3 nucleotides: TGTGCCGGAGGAAAACAGAACACCGGGGAGCTGTTTTTT. Translation: CAGGKQNTGELFF.

The genes are TRBV7-9 and TRBJ2-2; 9 bases map to TRBD2. The J segment lost 4 bases and the V segment lost 5 bases, leaving 8 bases of the junction unmatched. Germline V gene sequence: CDR1 SEHNR, CDR2 FQNEAQ (reference sequence). The CDR3 length is 16 residues. DNA of the CDR3: TGTGCCAGCAGCCTATTAGCGGGAGTCGGCACCGGGGAGCTGTTTTTT. It is translated as CASSLLAGVGTGELFF.

Note on this clone: One junction end disagrees with the germline gene, perhaps due to a read error. J is TRBJ2-3 and V is TRBV7-7; D might be TRBD1 (6 bases). Germline V gene sequence: CDR1 SSHAT, CDR2 FNYEAQ (reference sequence). The CDR3 contains 12 residues. The CDR3 reads CASSSQGDTQYF. CDR3 nucleotide sequence: TGTGCTAGCAGCTCGCAGGGGGATACGCAGTATTTT.

This clone was recorded only once. This chain connects TRBV10-2 to TRBJ2-1; 8 bases fit TRBD2. V lost 7 bases and J lost 10; bases outside the gene matches: 12. Looked up from germline, CDR1 is WSHSY and CDR2 is SAAADI. This CDR3 is 14 amino acids long. As DNA, the CDR3 is TGCGCCAGCACGGTGCCGGGAGGGCCAGGGGAGCAGTTCTTC. It yields the protein CASTVPGGPGEQFF.

The chain employs TRBV5-1 and TRBJ2-1; D possibly corresponds to TRBD2 (5 bases). V was cut by 0 bases and J by 0 bases, with 13 bases left in between. The V gene's germline CDR1 is SGHRS and CDR2 YFSETQ. The CDR3 sequence is 17 residues long. The CDR3 protein is CASSLDPDSSSYNEQFF. In DNA, the CDR3 is TGCGCCAGCAGCTTGGATCCGGACTCAAGCTCCTACAATGAGCAGTTCTTC.

This chain connects TRBV30 to TRBJ1-2; D unresolved. With 3 bases removed from V and 8 bases from J, the gap between germline ends came to 16 bases. Germline CDR1 is GTSNPN and CDR2 is SVGIG (reference sequence). The CDR3 extends over 13 amino acids. This CDR3 reads CAWREGIIGGYTF. The CDR3 DNA is TGTGCCTGGAGAGAGGGCATTATAGGGGGCTACACCTTC.

The chain joins TRBV6-4 to TRBJ2-1, with D tentatively TRBD2 (5 bases). V was cut by 6 bases and J by 7 bases, with 22 bases left in between. This CDR3 region has 16 residues. Germline values: CDR1 MRHNA, CDR2 SNTAGT. The CDR3 DNA sequence: TGTGCCAGCAGCTATACACAACTAACTAGAGCGAATGAGCAGTTCTTC. Translated, it gives CASSYTQLTRANEQFF.

This chain uses TRBV19 with TRBJ1-1; the D gene is possibly TRBD1 (5 bases). The CDR3 has 14 amino acids. The germline V gene has CDR1 LNHDA and CDR2 SQIVND (reference sequence). Deletions cut 6 bases from V and 1 base from J, with 12 bases between. This CDR3 is CASSWGGENTEAFF. The CDR3 DNA sequence: TGTGCCAGTAGCTGGGGGGGGGAGAACACTGAAGCTTTCTTT.

This chain links TRBV7-3 with TRBJ1-1; 8 nucleotides match TRBD1. The CDR3 totals 15 residues. V lost 1 base, J lost 0 bases, and 1 base stayed unmatched. Germline CDR1 and CDR2: SGHTA and FQGTGA. CDR3 coding DNA: TGTGCCAGCAGCTTAATGGACAGGGTGAACACTGAAGCTTTCTTT. It translates to CASSLMDRVNTEAFF. The whole variable domain, remainder taken from reference TRBV7-3 and TRBJ1-1, is GAGVSQTPSNKVTEKGKYVELRCDPISGHTALYWYRQSLGQGPEFLIYFQGTGAADDSGLPNDRFFAVRPEGSVSTLKIQRTERGDSAVYLCASSLMDRVNTEAFFGQGTRLTVV.

There are a few counts of this clone. This sequence joins TRBV12-5 and TRBJ1-1, with 9 bases that match TRBD1. Trimming cost V 5 bases and J 6 bases; bases outside gene matches: 10. CDR1 and CDR2 from the germline V gene are LGHNT and FRNRAP. The CDR3 length is 15 residues. CDR3 sequence reads: CASGPRGQGIAEAFF. CDR3 DNA sequence: TGTGCTAGTGGTCCAAGGGGACAGGGAATTGCTGAAGCTTTCTTT.

This clone was picked up one time. V is TRBV4-1 and J is TRBJ1-5, with D unclear. V lost 4 bases and J 7 bases, leaving 11 bases between the germline ends. From germline, CDR1 is MGHRA and CDR2 YSYEKL. The CDR3 contains 13 residues. The CDR3 region has the DNA TGCGCCAGCAGCCGTACAGTAGACCAGCCCCAGCATTTT. Protein: CASSRTVDQPQHF.

The rearrangement uses TRBV19 and TRBJ1-5; perhaps TRBD1 as D (6 bases). The CDR3 has 16 amino acids. CDR1 LNHDA and CDR2 SQIVND come from the germline V gene (reference sequence). Trimming took off 4 bases at V and 0 bases at J, with 13 bases between the two ends. Written as DNA, the CDR3 is TGTGCCAGTAGTACCTTGGACAGTTATAGCAATCAGCCCCAGCATTTT. It codes for CASSTLDSYSNQPQHF.

This clone has more than one count but fewer than ten. V usage is TRBV29-1 and J usage is TRBJ2-2; 12 positions agree with TRBD1. This CDR3 has 14 residues. Germline assignment: CDR1 SQVTM and CDR2 ANQGSEA. V dropped 7 bases and J dropped 7; count of bases not matched to a gene: 7. This CDR3 reads CSAPGQGAGGELFF. CDR3 sequence (DNA): TGCAGCGCCCCGGGACAGGGGGCCGGCGGGGAGCTGTTTTTT.

This sequence joins TRBV6-1 and TRBJ2-7; D is undetermined. The CDR3 sequence is 13 residues long. V dropped 2 bases and J dropped 1 base, with 6 bases sitting between them. CDR1 MNHNS and CDR2 SASEGT come from the germline V gene. The CDR3 reads CASSEIQSYEQYF. Written as DNA, the CDR3 is TGTGCCAGCAGTGAAATTCAGTCCTACGAGCAGTACTTC.

The chain combines TRBV28 with TRBJ2-2; D is perhaps TRBD2 (6 bases). Per germline, CDR1 MDHEN and CDR2 SYDVKM. V lost 5 bases to trimming and J lost 5 bases, with 24 bases between them. The CDR3 totals 18 residues. The CDR3 DNA follows: TGTGCCAGCAGTCCCGGTAGGGGTGGGGGGTCTGATACCGGGGAGCTGTTTTTT. Amino acids: CASSPGRGGGSDTGELFF.

This clone was observed a handful of times. CDR3 protein: CASSMGTSGRTDTQYF. CDR3 coding DNA: TGTGCCAGTAGTATGGGGACTAGCGGGAGGACAGATACGCAGTATTTT. J is TRBJ2-3 and V is TRBV19; 15 bases map to TRBD2. Germline CDR1 reads LNHDA; CDR2 reads SQIVND (reference sequence). This CDR3 spans 16 amino acids. Unmatched junction bases numbered 1, after V lost 3 bases and J lost 3 bases.

The J gene is TRBJ2-3, the V gene TRBV28; no clear D. Per the germline V gene, CDR1 is MDHEN and CDR2 is SYDVKM. Trimming removed 5 bases at V and 1 base at J, with 13 bases between. CDR3 length: 15 residues. CDR3 nucleotides: TGTGCCAGCAGTCCCCCCCTGGCGGGCACAGATACGCAGTATTTT. It codes for CASSPPLAGTDTQYF.

The rearrangement links TRBV30 to TRBJ2-3; D unclear. Germline V gene data show CDR1 as GTSNPN and CDR2 as SVGIG (reference sequence). CDR3 length: 14 residues. V was cut by 0 bases and J by 7 bases, with 14 bases left in between. DNA of the CDR3: TGTGCCTGGAGTGTGCGCCGTGGCGGTAATACGCAGTATTTT. It is translated as CAWSVRRGGNTQYF.

The chain joins TRBV2 to TRBJ2-2; possibly TRBD2 for D (6 bases). V was clipped by 6 bases and J by 6 bases, with 11 bases between them. Germline-derived CDR1 and CDR2 are SNHLY and FYNNEI. The CDR3 totals 13 residues. DNA of the CDR3: TGTGCCAGCAGGAGCAGGGAGGCCGGGGAGCTGTTTTTT. Its protein is CASRSREAGELFF. Together with reference TRBV2 and TRBJ2-2, the CDR3 gives the full variable domain: EPEVTQTPSHQVTQMGQEVILRCVPISNHLYFYWYRQILGQKVEFLVSFYNNEISEKSEIFDDQFSVERPDGSNFTLKIRSTKLEDSAMYFCASRSREAGELFFGEGSRLTVL.

The chain carries TRBV7-9 and TRBJ1-5, with 8 bases matching TRBD1. Germline-derived CDR1 and CDR2 are SEHNR and FQNEAQ (reference sequence). Germline trimming cut 6 bases from V and 6 bases from J; bases unmatched to any gene: 7. The CDR3 is 14 amino acids. CDR3: CASREQGEGQPQHF. DNA of the CDR3: TGTGCCAGCAGGGAACAGGGGGAAGGTCAGCCCCAGCATTTT.

As concerns this clone: Within the sample, other DNA sequences also encode this same CDR3. The chain links TRBV6-5 to TRBJ2-7; D is possibly TRBD1 (6 bases). The germline CDR1 and CDR2 sequences are MNHEY and SVGAGI. This CDR3 region has 12 residues. Between the trimmed V and J ends, which lost 6 bases and 4 bases, there was a span of 10 bases. The CDR3 is CASRTGSYEQYF. The CDR3 DNA reads as TGTGCCAGCAGGACAGGTTCTTACGAGCAGTACTTC.